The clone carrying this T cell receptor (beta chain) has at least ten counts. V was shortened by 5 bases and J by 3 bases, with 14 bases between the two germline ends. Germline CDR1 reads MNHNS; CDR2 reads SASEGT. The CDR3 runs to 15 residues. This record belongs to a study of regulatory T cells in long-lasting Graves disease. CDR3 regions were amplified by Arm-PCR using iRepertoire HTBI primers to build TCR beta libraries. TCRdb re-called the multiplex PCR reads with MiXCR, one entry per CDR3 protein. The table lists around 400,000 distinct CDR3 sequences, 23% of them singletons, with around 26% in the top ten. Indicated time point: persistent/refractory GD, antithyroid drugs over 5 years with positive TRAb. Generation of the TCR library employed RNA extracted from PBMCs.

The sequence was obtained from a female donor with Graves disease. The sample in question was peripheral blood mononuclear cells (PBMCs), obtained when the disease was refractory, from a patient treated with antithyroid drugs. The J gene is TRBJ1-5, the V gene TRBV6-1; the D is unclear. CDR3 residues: CASSQSTQHNQPQHF. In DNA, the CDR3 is TGTGCCAGCAGTCAATCCACCCAACACAATCAGCCCCAGCATTTT.